One and the same sample provided the 18 T cell receptor beta chains below, sequenced in a study of T cells in Graves' hyperthyroidism and ophthalmopathy. RNA transcripts yielded amplified TCR beta CDR3 regions. Initially, a first-round RT-PCR of the TCR CDR3 employed the HTBI primer set. TCRdb re-called the multiplex PCR reads through MiXCR, storing one row per CDR3 protein. The table lists around 720,000 distinct CDR3 sequences, about 35% of them singletons, with 30% to 40% in the top ten. Sample: blood. These TCRs come from a woman between 40 and 50 years old with Graves' hyperthyroidism.

With respect to this clonotype: A much larger clone differs by one base, so this may be a read error. The chain has TRBV12-3 or TRBV12-4 and TRBJ1-6; no reliable D call. The CDR3 consists of 14 residues. V was trimmed by 1 base and J by 10 bases, leaving 11 bases between them. The CDR3 DNA follows: TGTGCCAGCAGTTTAGAAGGAGGGCTCTCACCCCTCCACTTT. This gives the protein CASSLEGGLSPLHF.

The chain is built from TRBV29-1 and TRBJ1-4, with no clear D. V shed 4 bases and J shed 8 bases, with 23 bases lying between them. CDR3 length equals 16 residues. The germline V gene encodes CDR1 SQVTM and CDR2 ANQGSEA. The CDR3 loop is CSVASSKGPVGEKLFF. CDR3 sequence (DNA): TGCAGCGTTGCGTCCTCTAAGGGCCCCGTGGGCGAAAAACTGTTTTTT.

This clonotype was seen a single time. The chain joins TRBV9 to TRBJ1-1, with 8 positions matching TRBD1. Germline CDR1 and CDR2: SGDLS and YYNGEE. The CDR3 sequence is 14 residues long. J gave up 7 bases and V 4 bases, and 9 bases lay outside the gene matches. The CDR3 loop reads CASSSRTGPIEAFF. CDR3 coding DNA: TGTGCCAGCAGCTCCCGGACAGGGCCAATTGAAGCTTTCTTT.

The chain uses TRBV7-2 and TRBJ2-7, with 10 bases lining up with TRBD2. Germline CDR1 is SGHTA and CDR2 is FQGNSA. Trimming cost V 4 bases and J 6 bases; bases outside gene matches: 12. The CDR3 has 16 amino acids. CDR3 sequence: CASSSTQLAGKGEQYF. The CDR3 nucleotides read TGTGCCAGCAGCTCCACCCAACTAGCGGGGAAGGGCGAGCAGTACTTC.

In this sample, this clonotype turned up a few times. V is TRBV7-9 and J is TRBJ2-2; 12 nucleotides agree with TRBD2. The CDR3 covers 18 residues. Germline assignment: CDR1 SEHNR and CDR2 FQNEAQ (reference sequence). V shed 1 base and J 3 bases; nucleotides not matched to a gene: 6. CDR3 bases: TGTGCCAGCAGCTTAGGTGGACTAGCGGGATCAGACACCGGGGAGCTGTTTTTT. Protein sequence: CASSLGGLAGSDTGELFF. Looking up the rest from reference TRBV7-9 and TRBJ2-2 gives the full variable domain: DTGVSQNPRHKITKRGQNVTFRCDPISEHNRLYWYRQTLGQGPEFLTYFQNEAQLEKSRLLSDRFSAERPKGSFSTLEIQRTEQGDSAMYLCASSLGGLAGSDTGELFFGEGSRLTVL.

The rearrangement uses TRBV10-1 and TRBJ2-7, with 8 nucleotides matching TRBD1. The CDR3 is made up of 13 amino acids. Losses at the gene ends were 0 bases for V and 9 bases for J; bases not matched to a gene: 4. In germline, CDR1 is WNHNN, CDR2 SYGVQD (reference sequence). CDR3 bases: TGCGCCAGCAGTGAGTCGATGGGGACAGGGCAGTACTTC. Protein product: CASSESMGTGQYF.

The table lists this clonotype with many counts. The chain employs TRBV19 and TRBJ1-5; 9 positions agree with TRBD1. The germline gives CDR1 LNHDA, CDR2 SQIVND (reference sequence). The CDR3 consists of 12 residues. The trim removed 2 bases at V and 16 bases at J, leaving 6 bases unmatched. CDR3 sequence reads: CASSISGQGPHF. CDR3 DNA sequence: TGTGCCAGTAGTATATCTGGACAGGGGCCCCATTTT.

The chain carries TRBV6-5 and TRBJ2-5; 9 bases are a match to TRBD2. J gave up 3 bases and V 3 bases, and 2 bases lay outside the gene matches. Germline V CDR1 and CDR2: MNHEY, SVGAGI. The CDR3 spans 14 residues. The CDR3 region is CASSYLAGKETQYF. The CDR3 DNA reads as TGTGCCAGCAGTTATCTAGCGGGGAAAGAGACCCAGTACTTC.

The chain recombines TRBV7-3 with TRBJ1-2; 7 nucleotides align to TRBD1. The CDR3 spans 14 residues. J was trimmed by 0 bases and V by 5 bases; bases with no gene match: 3. Germline lookup yields CDR1 SGHTA and CDR2 FQGTGA. In DNA, the CDR3 is TGTGCCAGCAGCGAGGGACAGTCTAACTATGGCTACACCTTC. This gives the protein CASSEGQSNYGYTF.

This rearrangement joins TRBV7-2 to TRBJ1-6; TRBD1 is a possible D gene (6 bases). The CDR3 runs 18 residues. Germline CDR1 reads SGHTA; CDR2 reads FQGNSA. Trimming shortened V by 4 bases and J by 2 bases, and 18 bases separated the two germline ends. CDR3 bases: TGTGCCAGCAGCTCTGGACAGAGTCTATTCCCCTATAATTCACCCCTCCACTTT. Translating gives CASSSGQSLFPYNSPLHF.

The chain joins TRBV19 to TRBJ1-1; D perhaps matches TRBD1 (6 bases). Germline V gives CDR1 LNHDA, CDR2 SQIVND (reference sequence). The CDR3 runs to 18 residues. V lost 5 bases and J 0 bases, leaving 22 bases between the germline ends. The CDR3 spells CASSPRNWGLAMNTEAFF. CDR3 DNA sequence: TGTGCCAGTAGTCCCAGGAATTGGGGGCTTGCAATGAACACTGAAGCTTTCTTT.

This clonotype has a count of ten or more. The V gene is TRBV24-1, the J gene TRBJ1-5, with D maybe TRBD1 (5 bases). V lost 4 bases and J lost 4, with 13 bases in between. The CDR3 consists of 15 residues. CDR1 KGHDR and CDR2 SFDVKD come from the germline V gene. The CDR3 spells CATSDPGLGNQPQHF. For the CDR3, the DNA is TGTGCCACCAGTGACCCGGGACTGGGGAATCAGCCCCAGCATTTT.

The chain combines TRBV4-2 with TRBJ2-7; D gene unclear. Looked up from germline, CDR1 is LGHNA and CDR2 is YNFKEQ. The CDR3 is 14 amino acids. V was clipped by 1 base and J by 7 bases, with 14 bases between them. The CDR3 nucleotides read TGTGCCAGCAGCCAAGGTCAGGAAGCTAGGGAGCAGTACTTC. Encoded protein: CASSQGQEAREQYF.

This clonotype was seen at least ten times. The J gene is TRBJ1-3, the V gene TRBV6-6; maybe TRBD1 (5 bases). Germline CDR1 MNHNY, CDR2 SVGAGI (reference sequence). Trimming took off 0 bases at V and 2 bases at J, with 8 bases between the two ends. This CDR3 has 15 amino acids. CDR3 region: CASSYSGGAGNTIYF. For the CDR3, the DNA is TGTGCCAGCAGTTACTCGGGAGGGGCTGGAAACACCATATATTTT.

The V gene is TRBV25-1, the J gene TRBJ2-7; tentatively, D is TRBD1 (6 bases). Germline V CDR1 and CDR2: MGHDK, SYGVNS. The CDR3 contains 17 residues. The CDR3 DNA is TGTGCTAGTGGTTACCCCCCCTCGGACAGAGATGCCTACGAGCAGTACTTC. It encodes CASGYPPSDRDAYEQYF.

This clonotype has a single count. The genes are TRBV24-1 and TRBJ2-2; TRBD1 might be the D (6 bases). The V end lost 6 bases, the J end lost 0 bases, and 13 bases lay between the germline ends. This CDR3 has 16 residues. Germline CDR1 and CDR2: KGHDR and SFDVKD. For the CDR3, the DNA is TGTGCCACCAGTAGGACCGGGACAACGAACACCGGGGAGCTGTTTTTT. Amino acids: CATSRTGTTNTGELFF.

Turning to this clonotype: Since a much larger clone is just one base distant, this may be a read error. This chain links TRBV19 with TRBJ1-2; no definite D call. V lost 3 bases to trimming and J lost 1 base, with 12 bases between them. This CDR3 region has 15 residues. Germline CDR1 LNHDA, CDR2 SQIVND (reference sequence). In DNA, the CDR3 is TGTGCCAGTAGTATTGGCCCATCACTTAACTATGGCTACACCTTC. Translated: CASSIGPSLNYGYTF.

A few counts support this clonotype. The V call is TRBV29-1, the J call TRBJ2-3; no clear D gene. The CDR3 covers 11 residues. V dropped 6 bases and J dropped 4 bases, with 8 bases sitting between them. The V gene's germline CDR1 is SQVTM and CDR2 ANQGSEA. The CDR3 DNA reads as TGCAGCGTGCGCAGGTCAGATACGCAGTATTTT. This encodes CSVRRSDTQYF.